The 32 T cell receptor beta chains below were found in one sample sequenced in a study of control samples from healthy donors and cancer patients. Here immunoSEQ multiplex PCR was the method, and the copy in TCRdb shows in-frame clones only, minus some. The table lists about 170,000 clones, roughly 93% of them singletons, with about 4% in the top ten. Sequencing used blood. All receptors derive from a woman in her fifties or sixties in good health.

The chain employs TRBV11-2 and TRBJ2-1; D not certain. Germline V CDR1 and CDR2: SGHAT, FQNNGV. The CDR3 length is 15 residues. Trimming pared 4 bases from V and 6 bases from J, leaving 16 bases between. Here the CDR3 reads CASSSAGLRVNEQFF. DNA of the CDR3: TGTGCCAGCAGCTCCGCCGGGTTACGGGTCAATGAGCAGTTCTTC.

The V gene is TRBV6-5, the J gene TRBJ1-4, with 7 nucleotides matching TRBD1. Germline V CDR1 and CDR2: MNHEY, SVGAGI. The CDR3 spans 14 residues. The V gene end was trimmed by 2 bases and the J gene end by 8 bases; junction bases not matched to a gene: 5. The CDR3 DNA sequence: TGTGCCAGCAGTTACACCAGACAGGGCGAAAAACTGTTTTTT. It translates to CASSYTRQGEKLFF.

This clone has a single count. The rearrangement joins TRBV11-2 to TRBJ1-1, with 8 positions matching TRBD1. The V gene's germline CDR1 is SGHAT and CDR2 FQNNGV. This CDR3 has 14 amino acids. The ends lost 7 bases at V and 1 base at J; junction bases unmatched: 5. CDR3 nucleotide sequence: TGTGCCAGCACCCCCCAGGGGGCGAACACTGAAGCTTTCTTT. It yields the protein CASTPQGANTEAFF.

The chain links TRBV6-6 to TRBJ1-6, with D unclear. From germline, CDR1 is MNHNY and CDR2 SVGAGI (reference sequence). Trimming took 7 bases from V and 7 from J, leaving 11 bases between them. The CDR3 extends over 13 amino acids. The CDR3 coding sequence is TGTGCCAGCACCCGGGAATTGAATTCACCCCTCCACTTT. Its translation: CASTRELNSPLHF.

A note on this clone: This likely came from a read error, as a far larger clone is one base away. The chain couples TRBV29-1 to TRBJ2-7; D assignment may be TRBD1 or TRBD2 (5 bases each). Deletions cut 6 bases from V and 1 base from J, with 16 bases between. CDR3 length: 14 amino acids. Germline CDR1 SQVTM, CDR2 ANQGSEA. CDR3 coding DNA: TGCAGCGTGTGGGGGAGAGGGCATTCCTACGAGCAGTACTTC. Its translation is CSVWGRGHSYEQYF.

This rearrangement joins TRBV4-1 to TRBJ1-5; perhaps TRBD1 as D (5 bases). The V gene's germline CDR1 is MGHRA and CDR2 YSYEKL. The V end lost 1 base, the J end lost 5 bases, and 18 bases lay between the germline ends. This CDR3 has 17 residues. The DNA of the CDR3 is TGCGCCAGCAGCCAAGGGGGGAGTTTTTTTGAACATCAGCCCCAGCATTTT. Its protein product is CASSQGGSFFEHQPQHF.

The rearrangement links TRBV9 to TRBJ1-2; D gene ambiguous. Germline values: CDR1 SGDLS, CDR2 YYNGEE. Between the trimmed V and J ends, which lost 2 bases and 5 bases, there was a span of 16 bases. The length of the CDR3 is 15 residues. This CDR3 is CASSVAKTTLYGYTF. CDR3 sequence (DNA): TGTGCCAGCAGCGTCGCAAAAACTACCCTATATGGCTACACCTTC.

The chain recombines TRBV6-2 or TRBV6-3 with TRBJ1-1; tentative D call: TRBD1 (6 bases). The germline V gene has CDR1 MNHEY and CDR2 SVGEGT. V was trimmed by 4 bases and J by 2 bases, leaving 11 bases between them. The CDR3 extends over 14 amino acids. CDR3 in amino acids: CASSLSGGNTEAFF. CDR3 bases: TGTGCCAGCAGTTTGTCGGGGGGCAACACTGAAGCTTTCTTT.

The gene calls are TRBV6-5 and TRBJ1-2, with a weak D call TRBD1 (6 bases). Between the trimmed V and J ends, which lost 6 bases and 4 bases, there was a span of 12 bases. CDR1 is MNHEY and CDR2 is SVGAGI in the germline V gene. CDR3 length: 13 amino acids. The CDR3 loop is CASRRAGAYGYTF. CDR3 nucleotide sequence: TGTGCCAGCAGGCGAGCAGGGGCCTATGGCTACACCTTC.

The CDR3: CASSLDRATEAFF. As DNA, the CDR3 is TGTGCCAGCAGCTTAGACAGGGCCACTGAAGCTTTCTTT. The gene calls are TRBV7-2 and TRBJ1-1; tentatively, D is TRBD1 (6 bases). Germline CDR1 SGHTA, CDR2 FQGNSA. V was trimmed by 1 base and J by 4 bases, leaving 7 bases between them. The CDR3 covers 13 residues.

The rearrangement uses TRBV18 and TRBJ2-1, with D unresolved. V shed 6 bases and J shed 2 bases, with 26 bases lying between them. This CDR3 comprises 19 residues. Germline CDR1 KGHSH, CDR2 LQKENI. In DNA, the CDR3 is TGTGCCAGCTCGCTTGGACGGCCCACTTCTCTTTCGACCTACAATGAGCAGTTCTTC. It specifies CASSLGRPTSLSTYNEQFF.

The CDR3, as DNA: TGTGCCAGCAGCCCTGCCGCAGGGGGTTCCGGGGAGCTGTTTTTT. Translation gives CASSPAAGGSGELFF. V usage is TRBV11-3 and J usage is TRBJ2-2, with 7 nucleotides matching TRBD1. V trimming: 5 bases; J trimming: 6 bases; junction bases outside the gene matches: 9. Germline values: CDR1 SGHNT, CDR2 YENEEA. The CDR3 consists of 15 residues.

The chain recombines TRBV14 with TRBJ2-1, with 10 bases aligning to TRBD1. The V segment lost 0 bases and the J segment 5 bases; nucleotides outside the gene matches: 7. Germline V gene data show CDR1 as SGHDN and CDR2 as FVKESK. The length of the CDR3 is 17 residues. The CDR3 here is CASSQERGQGFDNEQFF. The DNA for the CDR3 is TGTGCCAGCAGCCAAGAACGGGGACAGGGGTTCGACAATGAGCAGTTCTTC. Drawing the rest from reference TRBV14 and TRBJ2-1, the complete variable domain is EAGVTQFPSHSVIEKGQTVTLRCDPISGHDNLYWYRRVMGKEIKFLLHFVKESKQDESGMPNNRFLAERTGGTYSTLKVQPAELEDSGVYFCASSQERGQGFDNEQFFGPGTRLTVL.

The J gene is TRBJ1-4, the V gene TRBV15, with D possibly being TRBD1 (5 bases). The V end was cut by 1 base, the J end by 5 bases, with 11 bases between. Germline V lookup: CDR1 LNHNV, CDR2 YYDKDF (reference sequence). The CDR3 runs to 15 residues. The CDR3 DNA reads TGTGCCACCAGCAGAGGAGGTGGGGGGAATGAAAAACTGTTTTTT. It yields the protein CATSRGGGGNEKLFF. The variable domain in full, completed from reference TRBV15 and TRBJ1-4, reads DAMVIQNPRYQVTQFGKPVTLSCSQTLNHNVMYWYQQKSSQAPKLLFHYYDKDFNNEADTPDNFQSRRPNTSFCFLDIRSPGLGDTAMYLCATSRGGGGNEKLFFGSGTQLSVL.

This chain connects TRBV7-9 to TRBJ1-4, with TRBD1 as a possible D gene (5 bases). The ends were cut back, 3 bases at V and 2 bases at J, with 7 bases in the middle. CDR1 and CDR2 from the germline V gene are SEHNR and FQNEAQ (reference sequence). CDR3 size: 14 residues. The CDR3 nucleotides are TGTGCCAGCAGCTTCGGGGGGACTAATGAAAAACTGTTTTTT. Protein: CASSFGGTNEKLFF.

This chain joins TRBV7-9 and TRBJ1-1; 7 bases are a match to TRBD1. V shed 5 bases and J 3 bases; nucleotides not matched to a gene: 9. This CDR3 has 15 residues. Germline V lookup: CDR1 SEHNR, CDR2 FQNEAQ (reference sequence). CDR3 nucleotide sequence: TGTGCCAGCAGCCCTGTCCCAGGGGGGTACACTGAAGCTTTCTTT. It yields the protein CASSPVPGGYTEAFF.

The CDR3: CASSSATSSTDTQYF. DNA for the CDR3: TGTGCCAGCAGTTCCGCAACTTCTAGCACAGATACGCAGTATTTT. The chain is built from TRBV27 and TRBJ2-3; D is unresolved. Looked up from germline, CDR1 is MNHEY and CDR2 is SMNVEV (reference sequence). CDR3 length: 15 amino acids. V was clipped by 4 bases and J by 0 bases, with 11 bases between them.

The chain carries TRBV23-1 and TRBJ1-1; D call uncertain. TRBV23-1 is noted as an ORF with a role that remains uncertain. Trimming cost V 0 bases and J 6 bases, with 8 bases left between them. This CDR3 spans 13 amino acids. The DNA of the CDR3 is TGCGCCAGCAGTCAATCAGGGAGTCCTGAAGCTTTCTTT. This encodes CASSQSGSPEAFF.

The chain uses TRBV5-6 and TRBJ1-2; no clear D. The CDR3 extends over 16 amino acids. Trimming took off 4 bases at V and 5 bases at J, with 21 bases between the two ends. Germline V lookup: CDR1 SGHDT, CDR2 YYEEEE. CDR3 DNA: TGTGCCAGCAGCCCGCCCCTTATGACTCCGGATTATGGCTACACCTTC. Translating it yields CASSPPLMTPDYGYTF.

The CDR3: CASSLDLGMAGQPQHF. CDR3 DNA: TGTGCCAGCAGCTTAGATCTAGGGATGGCGGGTCAGCCCCAGCATTTT. The V and J genes are TRBV7-2 and TRBJ1-5; D call uncertain. Germline lookup yields CDR1 SGHTA and CDR2 FQGNSA. Trimming shortened V by 1 base and J by 6 bases, and 16 bases separated the two germline ends. The CDR3 extends over 16 amino acids.

This clone was detected a few times. CDR3 amino acids: CASSRGTENTEAFF. CDR3 nucleotide sequence: TGCGCCAGCAGCCGAGGGACAGAGAACACTGAAGCTTTCTTT. The chain uses TRBV4-1 and TRBJ1-1, with TRBD1 identical over 7 bases. Germline lookup yields CDR1 MGHRA and CDR2 YSYEKL. The CDR3 spans 14 residues. The junction had 3 bases not matched to a gene; V was cut back by 4 bases and J by 1 base.

This clone was observed once. This chain uses TRBV18 with TRBJ2-1; TRBD2 might be the D (7 bases). V lost 3 bases, J lost 4 bases, and 13 bases lay in between. This CDR3 region has 15 residues. Germline assignment: CDR1 KGHSH and CDR2 LQKENI. The CDR3 reads CASSPRGADYNEQFF. The CDR3 DNA reads TGTGCCAGCTCACCCCGGGGGGCTGATTACAATGAGCAGTTCTTC.

V and J are TRBV7-9 and TRBJ2-7, with D possibly being TRBD1 (5 bases). Trimming took off 6 bases at V and 2 bases at J, with 14 bases between the two ends. The V gene's germline CDR1 is SEHNR and CDR2 FQNEAQ (reference sequence). This CDR3 is 14 amino acids long. Here the CDR3 reads CASSQGMGPYEQYF. In DNA, the CDR3 is TGTGCCAGCAGTCAGGGAATGGGGCCCTACGAGCAGTACTTC.

This chain joins TRBV6-6 and TRBJ1-2; D uncertain. Germline V lookup: CDR1 MNHNY, CDR2 SVGAGI (reference sequence). The CDR3 consists of 15 residues. Trimming took off 0 bases at V and 11 bases at J, with 19 bases between the two ends. CDR3 DNA sequence: TGTGCCAGCAGTTACTCGACATGGCGGGAGGCCTTTTACACCTTC. Its translation: CASSYSTWREAFYTF.

V is TRBV5-6 and J is TRBJ1-2; TRBD1 aligns across 7 bases. Germline CDR1 reads SGHDT; CDR2 reads YYEEEE. Trimming took 1 base from V and 8 from J; bases not matched to a gene: 14. The CDR3 loop spans 16 amino acids. The CDR3 here is CASSLSPGQNTRGYTF. In DNA, the CDR3 is TGTGCCAGCAGCTTGTCTCCGGGACAGAATACTAGAGGCTACACCTTC.

The rearrangement links TRBV2 to TRBJ1-4, with D unresolved. The CDR3 has 14 amino acids. Trimming left V 7 bases short and J 6 bases short, with 15 bases between. Germline CDR1 is SNHLY and CDR2 is FYNNEI. In DNA form, the CDR3 reads TGTGCCAGCAATTCCGCGGGAGACGATGAAAAACTGTTTTTT. This translates into CASNSAGDDEKLFF.

The chain carries TRBV2 and TRBJ2-1, with D hard to call. With 1 base removed from V and 15 bases from J, the gap between germline ends came to 13 bases. The length of the CDR3 is 12 residues. Germline CDR1 is SNHLY and CDR2 is FYNNEI. Here the CDR3 DNA reads TGTGCCAGCAGTGAAGTCAATCCTTCCCCGTTCTTC. As protein: CASSEVNPSPFF.

The DNA for the CDR3 is TGCAGTGCTAGTCTGCAGTACAATGAGCAGTTCTTC. Protein sequence: CSASLQYNEQFF. J is TRBJ2-1 and V is TRBV20-1; no clear D. V was clipped by 3 bases and J by 4 bases, with 7 bases between them. There are 12 residues in the CDR3. Germline-derived CDR1 and CDR2 are DFQATT and SNEGSKA (reference sequence).

In DNA form, the CDR3 reads TGTGCCAGTAGTAACCCCACGGGGGGCGGATCGAAAAACATTCAGTACTTC. This gives the protein CASSNPTGGGSKNIQYF. The rearrangement joins TRBV19 to TRBJ2-4, with D perhaps TRBD2 (7 bases). The V gene's germline CDR1 is LNHDA and CDR2 SQIVND (reference sequence). The CDR3 spans 17 residues. V lost 4 bases to trimming and J lost 4 bases, with 20 bases between them.

The chain recombines TRBV3-1 (or the pseudogene TRBV3-2) with TRBJ2-5; D gene uncertain. This CDR3 region has 15 residues. Germline CDR1 LGHDT, CDR2 YNNKEL (reference sequence). Between the trimmed V and J ends, which lost 5 bases and 1 base, there was a span of 14 bases. The CDR3 nucleotides are TGTGCCAGCAGCTATCGTTTCGACCCCCAAGAGACCCAGTACTTC. It translates to CASSYRFDPQETQYF.

This chain joins TRBV5-6 and TRBJ2-6; no definite D call. From germline, CDR1 is SGHDT and CDR2 YYEEEE. The V and J ends lost 0 bases and 0 bases respectively, with 13 bases between them. CDR3 size: 18 residues. The chain's CDR3 is CASSLVMSPLSGANVLTF. CDR3 DNA: TGTGCCAGCAGCTTGGTTATGTCCCCCCTCTCTGGGGCCAACGTCCTGACTTTC. Full variable domain (remainder filled in from reference TRBV5-6 and TRBJ2-6): DAGVTQSPTHLIKTRGQQVTLRCSPKSGHDTVSWYQQALGQGPQFIFQYYEEEERQRGNFPDRFSGHQFPNYSSELNVNALLLGDSALYLCASSLVMSPLSGANVLTFGAGSRLTVL.

The rearrangement uses TRBV2 and TRBJ1-5; D might be TRBD1 (6 bases). V lost 4 bases and J lost 5, with 12 bases in between. Germline V gene data show CDR1 as SNHLY and CDR2 as FYNNEI. There are 14 residues in the CDR3. The CDR3 reads CASSAQGRDQPQHF. The CDR3 DNA sequence: TGTGCCAGCAGTGCACAGGGTAGAGATCAGCCCCAGCATTTT.